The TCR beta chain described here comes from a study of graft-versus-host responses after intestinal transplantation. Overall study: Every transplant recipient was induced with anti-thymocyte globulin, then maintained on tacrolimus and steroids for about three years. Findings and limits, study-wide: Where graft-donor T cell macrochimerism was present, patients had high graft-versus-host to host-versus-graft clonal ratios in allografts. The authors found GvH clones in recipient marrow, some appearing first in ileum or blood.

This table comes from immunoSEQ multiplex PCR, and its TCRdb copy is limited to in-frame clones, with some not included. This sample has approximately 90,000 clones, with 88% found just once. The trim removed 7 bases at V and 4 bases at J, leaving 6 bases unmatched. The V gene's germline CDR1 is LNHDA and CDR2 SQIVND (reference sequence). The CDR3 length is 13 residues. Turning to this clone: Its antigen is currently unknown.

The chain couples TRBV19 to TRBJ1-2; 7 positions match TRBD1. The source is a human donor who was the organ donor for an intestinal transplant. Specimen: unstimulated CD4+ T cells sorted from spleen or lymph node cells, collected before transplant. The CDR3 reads CASTTTGVYGYTF. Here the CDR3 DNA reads TGTGCCAGTACCACAACAGGGGTCTATGGCTACACCTTC.